This TCR beta chain was retrieved from a study of blood T cells in healthy people across ages. Note on this clonotype: Its antigen is currently unknown.

Findings and limits, study-wide: A roughly linear age-dependent decrease characterized TCR beta diversity per million T cells. Diversity estimates from one million T cells were considered underestimates. Unsorted PBMCs blocked a conclusive comparison of naive and antigen-experienced cells.

Germline loops: CDR1 DFQATT, CDR2 SNEGSKA (reference sequence). Trimming took 5 bases from V and 3 from J, leaving 16 bases between them. The CDR3 has 14 residues. Alongside a J-beta primer mix, a sample-barcoded 5' primer served in a second PCR lasting roughly 7 to 11 cycles. TCRdb re-called the 5' RACE reads through MiXCR, storing one row per CDR3 protein. The sample yields around 1,000,000 distinct CDR3 sequences, 35% to 40% seen once. This chain links TRBV20-1 with TRBJ1-1, with D possibly TRBD1 on 6 matching bases. The specimen sequenced was blood. The sequence derives from a man aged 18 to 29 in good health. CDR3 in amino acids: CSARTSQGYTEAFF. CDR3 DNA: TGCAGTGCTCGGACTAGCCAGGGGTACACTGAAGCTTTCTTT.